This TCR beta chain came from a study of OX40 agonist ivuxolimab in advanced cancers. Germline V gene data show CDR1 as ENHRY and CDR2 as SYGVKD. V lost 3 bases, J lost 1 base, and 7 bases stayed unmatched. There are 16 residues in the CDR3. Measured with immunoSEQ multiplex PCR; TCRdb has only the in-frame clones, and not every one. The repertoire consists of fewer than 90,000 clones, with approximately 83% occurring once and the leading ten covering about 3.4%. The sequenced sample was CD4+ or CD8+ T cells sorted from blood, obtained in a trial of the OX40 agonist ivuxolimab. This receptor was identified in an adult with an advanced solid tumor such as melanoma, head and neck, liver or kidney cancer. The V gene is TRBV10-3, the J gene TRBJ2-5; 8 nucleotides match TRBD2. CDR3 coding DNA: TGTGCCATCAGTGAAGAGAGCGGGGGCCTCCAAGAGACCCAGTACTTC. It is translated as CAISEESGGLQETQYF.